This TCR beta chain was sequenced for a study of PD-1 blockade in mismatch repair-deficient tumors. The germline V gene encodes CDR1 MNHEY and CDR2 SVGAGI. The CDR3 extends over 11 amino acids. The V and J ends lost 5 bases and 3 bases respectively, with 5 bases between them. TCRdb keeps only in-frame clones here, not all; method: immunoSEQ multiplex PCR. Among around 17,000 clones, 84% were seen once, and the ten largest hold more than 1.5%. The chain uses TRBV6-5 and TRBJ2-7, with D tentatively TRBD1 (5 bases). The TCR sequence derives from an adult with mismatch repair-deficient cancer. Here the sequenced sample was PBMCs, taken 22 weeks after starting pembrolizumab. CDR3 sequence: CASSDSYEQYF. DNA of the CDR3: TGTGCCAGCAGTGACAGCTACGAGCAGTACTTC.